Listed here are 21 T cell receptor beta chains from one sample, sequenced in a study of blood T cell repertoires in COVID-19. Generated by immunoSEQ multiplex PCR, the TCRdb table keeps only in-frame clones and is missing some. This table has about 270,000 clones, about 89% appearing once. Sample: peripheral blood. These receptors were collected from a man in his forties who had recovered from COVID-19.

V gene TRBV6-1 combines with J gene TRBJ2-7, with 7 bases matching TRBD1. Germline assignment: CDR1 MNHNS and CDR2 SASEGT. The CDR3 consists of 15 residues. The trim removed 3 bases at V and 5 bases at J, leaving 10 bases unmatched. The CDR3 nucleotides are TGTGCCAGCAGTGAGACAGGGTTTATGGAGGACGAGCAGTACTTC. The encoded protein is CASSETGFMEDEQYF.

This rearrangement joins TRBV18 to TRBJ1-4; tentative D call: TRBD1 (5 bases). V lost 4 bases and J 0 bases, leaving 12 bases between the germline ends. Germline V gives CDR1 KGHSH, CDR2 LQKENI. The CDR3 contains 16 residues. CDR3 loop: CASSLRRDSTNEKLFF. In DNA, the CDR3 is TGTGCCAGCTCACTCCGCAGGGACTCAACTAATGAAAAACTGTTTTTT.

The rearrangement links TRBV27 to TRBJ2-5, with D possibly being TRBD1 (6 bases). V was cut by 11 bases and J by 2 bases, with 12 bases left in between. In germline, CDR1 is MNHEY, CDR2 SMNVEV (reference sequence). The CDR3 has 12 residues. CDR3 loop: CAVRGQQETQYF. DNA of the CDR3: TGTGCCGTCAGGGGTCAGCAAGAGACCCAGTACTTC.

The chain links TRBV18 to TRBJ1-4, with D unresolved. Trimming took off 0 bases at V and 0 bases at J, with 8 bases between the two ends. The CDR3 sequence is 16 residues long. Germline V lookup: CDR1 KGHSH, CDR2 LQKENI. This chain's CDR3 is CASSPPRLATNEKLFF. The CDR3 DNA reads TGTGCCAGCTCACCACCCCGACTTGCAACTAATGAAAAACTGTTTTTT. Complete variable domain (other parts from reference TRBV18 and TRBJ1-4): NAGVMQNPRHLVRRRGQEARLRCSPMKGHSHVYWYRQLPEEGLKFMVYLQKENIIDESGMPKERFSAEFPKEGPSILRIQQVVRGDSAAYFCASSPPRLATNEKLFFGSGTQLSVL.

The chain's CDR3 is CASSIAPGQISGANVLTF. CDR3 DNA: TGTGCCAGTAGTATAGCCCCTGGACAGATCTCTGGGGCCAACGTCCTGACTTTC. The chain recombines TRBV19 with TRBJ2-6; D is possibly TRBD1 (6 bases). Trimming removed 1 base at V and 0 bases at J, with 13 bases between. There are 18 residues in the CDR3. Germline values: CDR1 LNHDA, CDR2 SQIVND (reference sequence). Full variable domain (missing parts from reference TRBV19 and TRBJ2-6): DGGITQSPKYLFRKEGQNVTLSCEQNLNHDAMYWYRQDPGQGLRLIYYSQIVNDFQKGDIAEGYSVSREKKESFPLTVTSAQKNPTAFYLCASSIAPGQISGANVLTFGAGSRLTVL.

The rearrangement joins TRBV13 to TRBJ1-2; possible D gene TRBD1, 6 bases. Germline V gives CDR1 PRHDT, CDR2 FYEKMQ (reference sequence). Trimming shortened V by 5 bases and J by 2 bases, and 12 bases separated the two germline ends. CDR3 size: 14 residues. The CDR3 coding sequence is TGTGCCAGCAGCCTACAGGGTGGCAACTATGGCTACACCTTC. It encodes CASSLQGGNYGYTF.

V usage is TRBV2 and J usage is TRBJ2-5; 9 bases fit TRBD2. Unmatched junction bases numbered 7, after V lost 3 bases and J lost 5 bases. CDR3 length: 15 amino acids. The germline gives CDR1 SNHLY, CDR2 FYNNEI. The CDR3 spells CASSDGGRAGETQYF. CDR3 DNA sequence: TGTGCCAGCAGTGATGGCGGGAGGGCCGGTGAGACCCAGTACTTC.

The table lists this clone with a count of one. J is TRBJ2-3 and V is TRBV19; 7 nucleotides align to TRBD1. V shed 9 bases and J 6 bases; nucleotides not matched to a gene: 9. The germline gives CDR1 LNHDA, CDR2 SQIVND (reference sequence). CDR3 size: 13 residues. CDR3 DNA sequence: TGTGCCAGCCGACAGGGTATAGGTGATACGCAGTATTTT. It codes for CASRQGIGDTQYF.

The rearrangement uses TRBV30 and TRBJ1-6; 7 nucleotides line up with TRBD1. The trim removed 5 bases at V and 4 bases at J, leaving 11 bases unmatched. This CDR3 is built from 16 residues. The V gene's germline CDR1 is GTSNPN and CDR2 SVGIG (reference sequence). Here the CDR3 DNA reads TGTGCCTGGGACGGGACAGTGAAAACTTATAATTCACCCCTCCACTTT. Translated: CAWDGTVKTYNSPLHF.

The chain is built from TRBV24-1 and TRBJ2-1; no reliable D call. Trimming stripped 8 bases from V and 4 bases from J, with 17 bases between. CDR1 and CDR2 (germline): KGHDR, SFDVKD. The CDR3 sequence is 15 residues long. CDR3 DNA: TGTGCCACCACCACCCGAGATGTTCTATACAATGAGCAGTTCTTC. Translation gives CATTTRDVLYNEQFF.

The chain has TRBV9 and TRBJ2-3; 8 bases are a match to TRBD1. Germline V CDR1 and CDR2: SGDLS, YYNGEE. The CDR3 totals 16 residues. V was clipped by 3 bases and J by 6 bases; unmatched bases: 12. The CDR3 sequence: CASSAFDRGPPDTQYF. The DNA of the CDR3 is TGTGCCAGCAGCGCCTTCGACAGGGGTCCCCCCGATACGCAGTATTTT.

The chain links TRBV6-5 to TRBJ1-1; no reliable D call. Per the germline V gene, CDR1 is MNHEY and CDR2 is SVGAGI. Trimming took off 7 bases at V and 1 base at J, with 13 bases between the two ends. This CDR3 has 14 residues. The CDR3 is CASKIRVANTEAFF. In nucleotides, the CDR3 is TGTGCCAGCAAGATTCGTGTGGCGAACACTGAAGCTTTCTTT.

The J gene is TRBJ2-5, the V gene TRBV10-3; 9 bases are a match to TRBD2. V shed 5 bases, J shed 3 bases, and the junction held 4 bases outside the gene matches. The germline V gene has CDR1 ENHRY and CDR2 SYGVKD. The CDR3 spans 14 residues. Here the CDR3 reads CAISKLAGEETQYF. CDR3 nucleotides: TGTGCCATCAGTAAATTAGCGGGGGAAGAGACCCAGTACTTC.

The V gene is TRBV21-1, the J gene TRBJ2-7; the table's D gene call, TRBD1, was not cross checked with the DNA. TRBV21-1 is termed a pseudogene. This CDR3 region has 19 residues. Here the CDR3 reads CASSKARVGPGQRSYEQYF. CDR3 DNA sequence: TGTGCCAGCAGCAAAGCGCGGGTAGGGCCCGGACAGCGGTCCTACGAGCAGTACTTC.

The J gene is TRBJ2-2, the V gene TRBV14, with 14 bases identical to TRBD2. Trimming removed 0 bases from V and 0 bases from J; junction bases left unmatched: 6. The germline gives CDR1 SGHDN, CDR2 FVKESK. The CDR3 has 20 amino acids. The CDR3 nucleotides read TGTGCCAGCAGCCAAGATAAGGCGACTAGCGGGAGGGCGAACACCGGGGAGCTGTTTTTT. Translation gives CASSQDKATSGRANTGELFF.

This chain joins TRBV19 and TRBJ1-1; possibly TRBD1 for D (6 bases). Germline values: CDR1 LNHDA, CDR2 SQIVND (reference sequence). V lost 5 bases, J lost 1 base, and 14 bases lay in between. CDR3 length: 15 amino acids. The CDR3 DNA sequence: TGTGCCAGTAGTCCCAACAGGGAGAGGAACACTGAAGCTTTCTTT. Its protein is CASSPNRERNTEAFF.

This chain uses TRBV6-5 with TRBJ1-6; D gene ambiguous. CDR1 and CDR2 from the germline V gene are MNHEY and SVGAGI. The CDR3 totals 15 residues. V gave up 8 bases and J gave up 9 bases, with 20 bases separating them. The CDR3 protein is CASGAGWIIGSPLHF. CDR3 DNA: TGTGCCAGCGGCGCGGGGTGGATTATCGGTTCACCCCTCCACTTT.

This clone has a single count. The rearrangement joins TRBV15 to TRBJ1-2; D perhaps matches TRBD1 (6 bases). This CDR3 region has 17 residues. Germline V gives CDR1 LNHNV, CDR2 YYDKDF (reference sequence). Trimming removed 11 bases at V and 5 bases at J, with 30 bases between. DNA of the CDR3: TGTGCCTCCCAACGGGGGGGGCAAAGGCACTTGTCTTATGGCTACACCTTC. It is translated as CASQRGGQRHLSYGYTF.

The chain combines TRBV24-1 with TRBJ2-7, with D possibly matching TRBD2 (6 bases). Germline loops: CDR1 KGHDR, CDR2 SFDVKD. Trimming shortened V by 0 bases and J by 2 bases, and 22 bases separated the two germline ends. The CDR3 is made up of 19 amino acids. The CDR3: CATSDLMGVEGDVAYEQYF. In DNA, the CDR3 is TGTGCCACCAGTGATTTGATGGGTGTGGAGGGAGATGTGGCCTACGAGCAGTACTTC.

This CDR3 is CASSYSGRNGGKAFF. DNA for the CDR3: TGTGCCAGCAGTTACTCTGGCAGAAACGGGGGGAAAGCTTTCTTT. The rearrangement joins TRBV6-5 to TRBJ1-1; D perhaps matches TRBD1 (5 bases). CDR3 length: 15 amino acids. The V end lost 0 bases, the J end lost 9 bases, and 17 bases lay between the germline ends. Per the germline V gene, CDR1 is MNHEY and CDR2 is SVGAGI.

The V and J genes are TRBV3-1 (or the pseudogene TRBV3-2) and TRBJ2-1; no clear D. V lost 1 base and J lost 9, with 7 bases in between. From germline, CDR1 is LGHDT and CDR2 YNNKEL (reference sequence). The CDR3 loop spans 12 amino acids. The chain's CDR3 is CASSQVAGEQFF. CDR3 nucleotide sequence: TGTGCCAGCAGCCAAGTAGCCGGTGAGCAGTTCTTC.